The next 14 T cell receptor beta chains were all read from a single sample in a study of blood T cell repertoires in COVID-19. Repertoires were generated with immunoSEQ multiplex PCR, while TCRdb's copy carries only in-frame clones and drops some. The data contain about 310,000 clones, 70% to 90% of them singletons. Sequenced: PBMCs or T cells enriched from blood (not recorded which). These TCRs come from a woman aged 40 to 49 who had recovered from COVID-19.

The V call is TRBV9, the J call TRBJ1-3; the match to TRBD1 covers 8 bases. V dropped 0 bases and J dropped 4; count of bases not matched to a gene: 6. This CDR3 spans 16 amino acids. The germline gives CDR1 SGDLS, CDR2 YYNGEE. Written as DNA, the CDR3 is TGTGCCAGCAGCGTAGCGCAGGGGGCAAGAGGAAACACCATATATTTT. It translates to CASSVAQGARGNTIYF.

This sequence joins TRBV19 and TRBJ1-4; the D is unclear. From germline, CDR1 is LNHDA and CDR2 SQIVND (reference sequence). The CDR3 has 12 residues. V lost 3 bases to trimming and J lost 7 bases, with 6 bases between them. The CDR3 bases are TGTGCCAGTAGTATGTGGAGTGAAAAACTGTTTTTT. Amino acids: CASSMWSEKLFF.

The chain links TRBV19 to TRBJ2-7, with 7 bases matching TRBD2. J gave up 2 bases and V 2 bases, and 9 bases lay outside the gene matches. Per the germline V gene, CDR1 is LNHDA and CDR2 is SQIVND (reference sequence). This CDR3 has 16 amino acids. This chain's CDR3 is CASSIKGGSGTYEQYF. The CDR3 nucleotides read TGTGCCAGTAGTATAAAGGGTGGGAGCGGGACCTACGAGCAGTACTTC.

The V and J genes are TRBV7-9 and TRBJ2-3; 7 nucleotides match TRBD2. There are 16 residues in the CDR3. Germline CDR1 SEHNR, CDR2 FQNEAQ (reference sequence). V gave up 2 bases and J gave up 6 bases; unmatched junction bases: 11. CDR3 sequence reads: CASSLLPGAGNDTQYF. The CDR3 region has the DNA TGTGCCAGCAGCTTACTTCCGGGAGCGGGAAACGATACGCAGTATTTT. The whole variable domain, remainder taken from reference TRBV7-9 and TRBJ2-3, is DTGVSQNPRHKITKRGQNVTFRCDPISEHNRLYWYRQTLGQGPEFLTYFQNEAQLEKSRLLSDRFSAERPKGSFSTLEIQRTEQGDSAMYLCASSLLPGAGNDTQYFGPGTRLTVL.

This clone occurred a few times. The V gene is TRBV4-1, the J gene TRBJ1-5, with TRBD1 matching over 11 bases. The CDR3 has 16 residues. Germline V gives CDR1 MGHRA, CDR2 YSYEKL. The V and J ends lost 0 bases and 6 bases, in that order; junction bases with no gene match: 4. CDR3 bases: TGCGCCAGCAGCCAAGATCGGACAGGGGGCAGTCAGCCCCAGCATTTT. Amino acid sequence: CASSQDRTGGSQPQHF.

The chain employs TRBV27 and TRBJ1-1; D gene uncertain. Germline V gene sequence: CDR1 MNHEY, CDR2 SMNVEV (reference sequence). Deletions cut 5 bases from V and 2 bases from J, with 12 bases between. The CDR3 contains 14 residues. CDR3 sequence reads: CASSILGVNTEAFF. As DNA, the CDR3 is TGTGCCAGCAGTATCCTCGGGGTAAACACTGAAGCTTTCTTT.

This clone appeared a single time. V is TRBV24-1 and J is TRBJ1-2, with TRBD1 as a possible D gene (5 bases). The CDR3 is 14 residues long. V lost 3 bases and J 2 bases, leaving 9 bases between the germline ends. The V gene's germline CDR1 is KGHDR and CDR2 SFDVKD. The chain's CDR3 is CATSDRQINYGYTF. The CDR3 region has the DNA TGTGCCACCAGTGATCGACAGATCAACTATGGCTACACCTTC.

This clone was detected once. The genes are TRBV19 and TRBJ1-6; 7 bases agree with TRBD1. The CDR3 runs 16 residues. Germline CDR1 is LNHDA and CDR2 is SQIVND (reference sequence). V gave up 4 bases and J gave up 0 bases; unmatched junction bases: 3. CDR3 in amino acids: CASSTRGLSYNSPLHF. CDR3 coding DNA: TGTGCCAGTAGTACTAGGGGGCTCTCCTATAATTCACCCCTCCACTTT.

V is TRBV7-8 and J is TRBJ1-1; D unclear. The germline V and J ends were trimmed by 3 bases and 1 base, with 12 bases remaining between them. Germline lookup yields CDR1 SGHVS and CDR2 FQNEAQ. The CDR3 runs 15 residues. The CDR3 loop is CASSLSPLSNTEAFF. The CDR3 bases are TGTGCCAGCAGCTTGTCACCGCTATCGAACACTGAAGCTTTCTTT. The variable domain in full, with the rest retrieved from reference TRBV7-8 and TRBJ1-1, is GAGVSQSPRYKVAKRGQDVALRCDPISGHVSLFWYQQALGQGPEFLTYFQNEAQLDKSGLPSDRFFAERPEGSVSTLKIQRTQQEDSAVYLCASSLSPLSNTEAFFGQGTRLTVV.

The gene calls are TRBV7-2 and TRBJ2-5; 7 bases align to TRBD2. V was clipped by 5 bases and J by 2 bases; unmatched bases: 5. The CDR3 covers 14 residues. CDR1 is SGHTA, CDR2 FQGNSA, per germline. DNA of the CDR3: TGTGCCAGCAGCAAGACTAGCCTGCAAGAGACCCAGTACTTC. As protein: CASSKTSLQETQYF.

The chain has TRBV28 and TRBJ1-2, with D uncertain. The V end was cut by 1 base, the J end by 8 bases, with 14 bases between. CDR3 size: 14 residues. CDR1 and CDR2 (germline): MDHEN, SYDVKM. The CDR3 DNA sequence: TGTGCCAGCAGTTTATCGTGGGCCCCGAAGGGCTACACCTTC. It encodes CASSLSWAPKGYTF.

This rearrangement joins TRBV4-3 to TRBJ2-1, with D possibly matching TRBD2 (5 bases). The CDR3 contains 17 residues. Trimming stripped 0 bases from V and 0 bases from J, with 12 bases between. Germline V gives CDR1 LGHNA, CDR2 YSLEER. CDR3: CASSQDSSGSSYNEQFF. CDR3 sequence (DNA): TGCGCCAGCAGCCAAGATTCCAGCGGAAGCTCCTACAATGAGCAGTTCTTC.

The chain joins TRBV2 to TRBJ1-1, with unresolved D. V was trimmed by 2 bases and J by 7 bases, leaving 8 bases between them. The CDR3 totals 12 residues. CDR1 is SNHLY, CDR2 FYNNEI, per germline. CDR3 residues: CASSENWYEAFF. The CDR3 nucleotides read TGTGCCAGCAGTGAAAACTGGTATGAAGCTTTCTTT.

This chain uses TRBV19 with TRBJ1-1; no firm D call. CDR1 is LNHDA and CDR2 is SQIVND in the germline V gene (reference sequence). Trimming took off 3 bases at V and 2 bases at J, with 13 bases between the two ends. The CDR3 is 15 residues long. The CDR3 coding sequence is TGTGCCAGTAGTATTCTGGGCAGTAAAAACACTGAAGCTTTCTTT. Translated, it gives CASSILGSKNTEAFF. Supplemented by reference TRBV19 and TRBJ1-1, the full variable domain reads DGGITQSPKYLFRKEGQNVTLSCEQNLNHDAMYWYRQDPGQGLRLIYYSQIVNDFQKGDIAEGYSVSREKKESFPLTVTSAQKNPTAFYLCASSILGSKNTEAFFGQGTRLTVV.